The following is a T cell receptor (beta chain) sequence with its context. Its specificity is unknown. The data belong to a study of shared clonotypes between healthy human individuals. Whole-study results and caveats: Sharing across four donors was seen in roughly 5% of naive CD4 clonotypes.

TCRdb keeps only in-frame clones here, not all; method: immunoSEQ multiplex PCR. The sample has about 2 million clones, about 95% seen once. The CDR3 totals 15 residues. V dropped 6 bases and J dropped 0 bases, with 12 bases sitting between them. Per germline, CDR1 KGHSH and CDR2 LQKENI. V usage is TRBV18 and J usage is TRBJ2-1; D may be TRBD2 (5 bases). The sequenced material came from naive CD4+ T cells sorted from blood. Subset noted: CD45RA+ positively selected. This clonotype originated in a young man in good health. The CDR3 here is CASSPVRGSYNEQFF. The CDR3 nucleotides are TGTGCCAGCTCCCCTGTCCGGGGCTCCTACAATGAGCAGTTCTTC.